A single sample gave rise to the 13 T cell receptor beta chains below, sequenced in a study of T cell repertoires in cytomegalovirus infection. TCRdb processed the reads anew with MiXCR; each CDR3 protein has one entry. The table lists approximately 470,000 distinct CDR3 sequences, roughly 43% of them singletons, with around two fifths in the top ten. For these TCRs, the target antigens are not known. Specimen: cultured PBMCs, collected from culture after CMV antigen stimulation. Receptors were obtained from a human donor in good health (CMV status not recorded). Some clones in this sample may be carry-over from other donors' samples.

This clonotype was counted a few times. This sequence joins TRBV7-9 and TRBJ2-2; no reliable D call. This CDR3 comprises 12 residues. The germline V gene encodes CDR1 SEHNR and CDR2 FQNEAQ (reference sequence). Trimming removed 5 bases from V and 3 bases from J, with 4 bases in between. The CDR3 bases are TGTGCCAGCAGCCAATACACCGGGGAGCTGTTTTTT. Translated: CASSQYTGELFF.

The chain couples TRBV20-1 to TRBJ1-2, with 9 bases lining up with TRBD1. V was clipped by 0 bases and J by 5 bases; unmatched bases: 7. The CDR3 spans 15 residues. Germline V gives CDR1 DFQATT, CDR2 SNEGSKA (reference sequence). CDR3 coding DNA: TGCAGTGCTAGAGATCTGCAGACAGGGGGTTATGGCTACACCTTC. Amino acids: CSARDLQTGGYGYTF.

This clonotype was picked up a small number of times. The chain's CDR3 is CASSPSGQGFQPQHF. For the CDR3, the DNA is TGTGCCAGCAGCCCCTCGGGACAGGGATTTCAGCCCCAGCATTTT. The chain combines TRBV7-9 with TRBJ1-5; 9 positions match TRBD1. Looked up from germline, CDR1 is SEHNR and CDR2 is FQNEAQ (reference sequence). This CDR3 has 15 amino acids. The J segment lost 6 bases and the V segment lost 5 bases, leaving 8 bases of the junction unmatched.

This clonotype came up a few times. The chain has TRBV5-1 and TRBJ2-3, with a possible D match to TRBD1 (7 bases). The V gene's germline CDR1 is SGHRS and CDR2 YFSETQ. V lost 0 bases and J 5 bases, leaving 19 bases between the germline ends. This CDR3 is built from 17 residues. CDR3 protein: CASSLAPLGGGQDTQYF. The CDR3 DNA sequence: TGCGCCAGCAGCTTGGCCCCGCTAGGAGGGGGCCAAGATACGCAGTATTTT.

This clonotype was counted only a few times. The rearrangement links TRBV6-1 to TRBJ2-1; 11 bases fit TRBD2. The V gene's germline CDR1 is MNHNS and CDR2 SASEGT. J was trimmed by 3 bases and V by 5 bases; bases with no gene match: 6. The CDR3 spans 16 residues. In nucleotides, the CDR3 is TGTGCCAGCAGTCAGCTAGCGGGGGGCGGCTACAATGAGCAGTTCTTC. It yields the protein CASSQLAGGGYNEQFF.

The CDR3 DNA reads TGTGCCAGCAGCTTACGGTTGGGGGGCCCTAGCACAGATACGCAGTATTTT. Translating it yields CASSLRLGGPSTDTQYF. The chain links TRBV7-2 to TRBJ2-3; D is tentatively TRBD1 or TRBD2 (6 bases each). Germline V gene lookup returns CDR1 SGHTA and CDR2 FQGNSA. The CDR3 is 17 amino acids. V lost 2 bases to trimming and J lost 0 bases, with 15 bases between them.

Many counts were recorded for this clonotype. The chain recombines TRBV7-2 with TRBJ1-4; D unresolved. Deletions cut 2 bases from V and 2 bases from J, with 15 bases between. Germline CDR1 is SGHTA and CDR2 is FQGNSA. The CDR3 covers 17 residues. The CDR3 DNA reads TGTGCCAGCAGCTTAATACGGGGTGAAGGGACTAATGAAAAACTGTTTTTT. It specifies CASSLIRGEGTNEKLFF.

Here the CDR3 reads CAIRQGENEKLFF. CDR3 coding DNA: TGTGCCATCAGGCAAGGGGAAAATGAAAAACTGTTTTTT. The chain carries TRBV10-3 and TRBJ1-4; D is perhaps TRBD1 (5 bases). V was clipped by 6 bases and J by 5 bases, with 10 bases between them. This CDR3 comprises 13 residues. CDR1 and CDR2 from the germline V gene are ENHRY and SYGVKD.

V usage is TRBV7-6 and J usage is TRBJ2-2, with D perhaps TRBD1 (5 bases). The CDR3 spans 15 residues. V lost 5 bases, J lost 7 bases, and 17 bases lay in between. CDR1 and CDR2 (germline): SGHVS, FNYEAQ. DNA for the CDR3: TGTGCCAGCAGCGAGGACCTGACAGACATCGGGGAGCTGTTTTTT. It encodes CASSEDLTDIGELFF.

This rearrangement joins TRBV27 to TRBJ2-5; tentatively, D is TRBD2 (6 bases). The V gene's germline CDR1 is MNHEY and CDR2 SMNVEV (reference sequence). V was trimmed by 2 bases and J by 5 bases, leaving 21 bases between them. The length of the CDR3 is 17 residues. CDR3 DNA sequence: TGTGCCAGCAGTTTAAAGACAGCGCGGAGGGCAAAGGAGACCCAGTACTTC. Encoded protein: CASSLKTARRAKETQYF.

The CDR3 nucleotides read TGTGCCAGCAGTTTAGTAGGGACGTTAAATCTCCACGAGCAGTACTTC. Its translation: CASSLVGTLNLHEQYF. V gene TRBV27 combines with J gene TRBJ2-7; the D gene could be TRBD1 or TRBD2 (5 bases each). The CDR3 loop spans 16 amino acids. V lost 2 bases, J lost 5 bases, and 19 bases lay in between. From germline, CDR1 is MNHEY and CDR2 SMNVEV (reference sequence).

The CDR3 loop reads CASTLDRGNEQFF. The DNA for the CDR3 is TGTGCCAGCACCTTGGACAGGGGCAATGAGCAGTTCTTC. This sequence joins TRBV12-3 or TRBV12-4 and TRBJ2-1; TRBD1 matches at 9 bases. Unmatched junction bases numbered 4, after V lost 7 bases and J lost 6 bases. The CDR3 spans 13 residues.

This clonotype was seen many times. V is TRBV2 and J is TRBJ1-1; D may be TRBD1 (5 bases). Germline values: CDR1 SNHLY, CDR2 FYNNEI. V lost 7 bases, J lost 0 bases, and 15 bases lay in between. CDR3 length: 15 amino acids. The chain's CDR3 is CASIRTGPMNTEAFF. CDR3 coding DNA: TGTGCCAGCATCAGGACGGGACCTATGAACACTGAAGCTTTCTTT.